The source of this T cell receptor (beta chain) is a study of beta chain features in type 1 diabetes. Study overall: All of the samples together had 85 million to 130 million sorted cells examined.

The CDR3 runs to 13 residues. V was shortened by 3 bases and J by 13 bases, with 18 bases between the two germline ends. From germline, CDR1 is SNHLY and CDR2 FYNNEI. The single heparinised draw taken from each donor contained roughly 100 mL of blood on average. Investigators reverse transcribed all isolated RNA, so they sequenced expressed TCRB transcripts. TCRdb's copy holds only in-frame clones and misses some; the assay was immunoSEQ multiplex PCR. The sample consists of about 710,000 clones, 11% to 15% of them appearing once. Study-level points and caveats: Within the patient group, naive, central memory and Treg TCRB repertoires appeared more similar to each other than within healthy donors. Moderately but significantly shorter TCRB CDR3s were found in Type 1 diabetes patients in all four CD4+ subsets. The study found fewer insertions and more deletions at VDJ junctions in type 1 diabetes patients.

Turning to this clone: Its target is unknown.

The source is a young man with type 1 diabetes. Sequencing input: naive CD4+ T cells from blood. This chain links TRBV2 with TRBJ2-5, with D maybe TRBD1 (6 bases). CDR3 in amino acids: CASSDGGTGRLYF. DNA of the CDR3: TGTGCCAGCAGTGATGGGGGCACCGGCCGACTGTACTTC.